The 20 T cell receptor beta chains reported below all come from one sample, sequenced in a study of tumor-infiltrating lymphocytes in localized non-small cell lung cancer. Libraries were prepared by immunoSEQ multiplex PCR; TCRdb keeps only in-frame clonotypes and omits some of them. The sample shows approximately 17,000 clones, 73% of them seen only once. Material for sequencing was lung tumor tissue. These receptors came from a human donor with non-small cell lung cancer.

This clone has only a few counts. The chain employs TRBV11-2 and TRBJ1-1; D remains ambiguous. Germline V CDR1 and CDR2: SGHAT, FQNNGV. V was clipped by 2 bases and J by 4 bases, with 5 bases between them. The CDR3 loop spans 12 amino acids. CDR3 residues: CASSLSSTEAFF. The CDR3 DNA follows: TGTGCCAGCAGCTTATCTAGCACTGAAGCTTTCTTT.

This chain's CDR3 is CASSLDPPRPGPSDGQYF. In DNA, the CDR3 is TGTGCCAGCAGCTTAGATCCCCCCCGCCCAGGGCCGAGTGACGGGCAGTACTTC. This chain joins TRBV11-3 and TRBJ2-7, with D possibly being TRBD1 (5 bases). Germline-derived CDR1 and CDR2 are SGHNT and YENEEA. The CDR3 loop spans 18 amino acids. V shed 0 bases and J shed 9 bases, with 27 bases lying between them.

The chain has TRBV11-2 and TRBJ2-1; TRBD2 aligns across 8 bases. With 1 base clipped from V and 7 bases from J, the junction kept 9 bases outside the gene matches. CDR3 size: 16 residues. CDR1 is SGHAT and CDR2 is FQNNGV in the germline V gene. Here the CDR3 reads CASSLGGSGGKNEQFF. The CDR3 DNA sequence: TGTGCCAGCAGCTTAGGAGGGTCGGGGGGGAAGAATGAGCAGTTCTTC.

The CDR3 DNA reads as TGTGCCAGCAGCTCGGGACTAGCCGTAACAGATACGCAGTATTTT. It yields the protein CASSSGLAVTDTQYF. V usage is TRBV11-3 and J usage is TRBJ2-3, with 9 bases fitting TRBD2. The V gene's germline CDR1 is SGHNT and CDR2 YENEEA. With 4 bases clipped from V and 3 bases from J, the junction kept 5 bases outside the gene matches. The CDR3 has 15 amino acids. Using reference TRBV11-3 and TRBJ2-3 for the parts outside the CDR3, the full variable domain is EAGVVQSPRYKIIEKKQPVAFWCNPISGHNTLYWYLQNLGQGPELLIRYENEEAVDDSQLPKDRFSAERLKGVDSTLKIQPAELGDSAVYLCASSSGLAVTDTQYFGPGTRLTVL.

The chain carries TRBV19 and TRBJ1-5; 8 bases fit TRBD1. There are 15 residues in the CDR3. Looked up from germline, CDR1 is LNHDA and CDR2 is SQIVND (reference sequence). V shed 4 bases and J 10 bases; nucleotides not matched to a gene: 12. The CDR3 DNA is TGTGCCAGTAGTAGGGGACAGGCCGCAGGACGACCCCAGCATTTT. Its translation is CASSRGQAAGRPQHF.

There are a few counts of this clone. This rearrangement joins TRBV4-2 to TRBJ2-2, with a weak D call TRBD2 (5 bases). This CDR3 contains 14 residues. Trimming took 3 bases from V and 1 from J, leaving 6 bases between them. The germline V gene has CDR1 LGHNA and CDR2 YNFKEQ. CDR3 protein: CASSHGENTGELFF. CDR3 sequence (DNA): TGTGCCAGCAGCCACGGGGAGAACACCGGGGAGCTGTTTTTT.

The chain is built from TRBV4-2 and TRBJ2-1; 8 bases agree with TRBD2. V shed 5 bases and J 4 bases; nucleotides not matched to a gene: 7. The CDR3 is made up of 15 amino acids. Germline V CDR1 and CDR2: LGHNA, YNFKEQ. Here the CDR3 reads CASSSRLARYNEQFF. CDR3 sequence (DNA): TGTGCCAGCAGCTCCCGACTAGCGCGGTACAATGAGCAGTTCTTC.

Here the CDR3 reads CASSLSAAPPGEQYF. The CDR3 DNA follows: TGTGCCAGCAGTTTATCTGCGGCCCCTCCGGGCGAGCAGTACTTC. The chain joins TRBV27 to TRBJ2-7, with D unclear. The CDR3 has 15 residues. V lost 0 bases and J 6 bases, leaving 15 bases between the germline ends. Germline V gives CDR1 MNHEY, CDR2 SMNVEV (reference sequence).

The chain carries TRBV7-9 and TRBJ1-3; D gene ambiguous. Trimming pared 6 bases from V and 2 bases from J, leaving 14 bases between. CDR1 is SEHNR, CDR2 FQNEAQ, per germline (reference sequence). The CDR3 length is 15 residues. Here the CDR3 reads CASRISETPGNTIYF. Here the CDR3 DNA reads TGTGCCAGCAGAATCTCGGAAACCCCTGGAAACACCATATATTTT.

This rearrangement joins TRBV28 to TRBJ1-1, with 7 bases aligning to TRBD1. This CDR3 has 13 residues. With 5 bases clipped from V and 9 bases from J, the junction kept 9 bases outside the gene matches. Germline assignment: CDR1 MDHEN and CDR2 SYDVKM. The CDR3 loop is CASSPTGNSKAFF. DNA for the CDR3: TGTGCCAGCAGTCCGACAGGGAACTCGAAAGCTTTCTTT.

The chain joins TRBV27 to TRBJ2-2; 8 bases are a match to TRBD1. The CDR3 totals 16 residues. Germline assignment: CDR1 MNHEY and CDR2 SMNVEV (reference sequence). The trim removed 5 bases at V and 5 bases at J, leaving 10 bases unmatched. CDR3 loop: CASSPGGGQLTGELFF. As DNA, the CDR3 is TGTGCCAGCAGTCCAGGGGGCGGGCAGTTGACCGGGGAGCTGTTTTTT.

The DNA for the CDR3 is TGTGCCAGCAGCTCGGAACCGGGACTAGAAAAAAACATTCAGTACTTC. It yields the protein CASSSEPGLEKNIQYF. V is TRBV7-2 and J is TRBJ2-4; TRBD2 matches 8 bases. CDR1 and CDR2 (germline): SGHTA, FQGNSA. The junction had 9 bases not matched to a gene; V was cut back by 4 bases and J by 4 bases. This CDR3 contains 16 residues.

This chain uses TRBV6-1 with TRBJ2-7; D not resolved. The CDR3 is 14 amino acids. Trimming took 6 bases from V and 3 from J, leaving 15 bases between them. Germline CDR1 reads MNHNS; CDR2 reads SASEGT. The CDR3 here is CASSGLRISYEQYF. The CDR3, as DNA: TGTGCCAGCAGCGGATTACGGATCAGCTACGAGCAGTACTTC.

This clone was seen only a few times. The chain is built from TRBV7-9 and TRBJ1-1, with 9 bases matching TRBD1. CDR3 length equals 13 residues. The V and J ends lost 8 bases and 5 bases, in that order; junction bases with no gene match: 6. Germline lookup yields CDR1 SEHNR and CDR2 FQNEAQ (reference sequence). The CDR3 sequence is CASGWTGVTEAFF. The CDR3 nucleotides are TGTGCCAGCGGGTGGACAGGGGTGACTGAAGCTTTCTTT.

This clone was observed once. The chain couples TRBV30 to TRBJ2-6; maybe TRBD1 (5 bases). The CDR3 has 16 residues. CDR1 is GTSNPN, CDR2 SVGIG, per germline (reference sequence). Trimming removed 1 base from V and 0 bases from J, with 10 bases in between. Here the CDR3 reads CAWSATANSGANVLTF. The CDR3 DNA is TGTGCCTGGAGTGCGACAGCCAACTCTGGGGCCAACGTCCTGACTTTC.

V gene TRBV5-6 combines with J gene TRBJ1-1, with TRBD1 as a possible D gene (5 bases). The CDR3 length is 15 residues. Between the trimmed V and J ends, which lost 4 bases and 0 bases, there was a span of 13 bases. Per the germline V gene, CDR1 is SGHDT and CDR2 is YYEEEE. Written as DNA, the CDR3 is TGTGCCAGCAGCCTAATGACAGTCATGAACACTGAAGCTTTCTTT. As protein: CASSLMTVMNTEAFF.

V usage is TRBV6-5 and J usage is TRBJ2-3; a weak D match, TRBD1 (5 bases). Per the germline V gene, CDR1 is MNHEY and CDR2 is SVGAGI. The CDR3 length is 14 residues. Trimming took off 5 bases at V and 3 bases at J, with 12 bases between the two ends. The CDR3 nucleotides are TGTGCCAGCAGTCTCCAGGGTCGTACAGATACGCAGTATTTT. Translated: CASSLQGRTDTQYF.

The table lists this clone with a few counts. The chain uses TRBV18 and TRBJ1-1, with 7 bases aligning to TRBD1. V lost 6 bases to trimming and J lost 10 bases; unmatched junction nucleotides: 11. The CDR3 loop spans 13 amino acids. The V gene's germline CDR1 is KGHSH and CDR2 LQKENI. The CDR3 coding sequence is TGTGCCAGCTCCGCCCTGGAGGGGGCGGGAGCTTTCTTT. Translation: CASSALEGAGAFF.

This sequence joins TRBV6-1 and TRBJ2-3; perhaps TRBD2 as D (5 bases). CDR3 length equals 13 residues. Germline CDR1 reads MNHNS; CDR2 reads SASEGT. Trimming took off 8 bases at V and 2 bases at J, with 11 bases between the two ends. The CDR3 protein is CASRGAATDTQYF. The DNA of the CDR3 is TGTGCCAGCCGAGGAGCGGCCACAGATACGCAGTATTTT.

The gene calls are TRBV2 and TRBJ2-5; 12 nucleotides agree with TRBD2. J gave up 3 bases and V 7 bases, and 3 bases lay outside the gene matches. CDR1 SNHLY and CDR2 FYNNEI come from the germline V gene. The CDR3 loop spans 14 amino acids. The CDR3 coding sequence is TGTGCCAGCACCTGGACTAGCGGGGAAGAGACCCAGTACTTC. Translation: CASTWTSGEETQYF.